Listed below are T cell receptor beta chains from one sample, sequenced in a study of beta chain features in type 1 diabetes. Profiled with immunoSEQ multiplex PCR; TCRdb holds only in-frame clones, not every one. The repertoire holds 300,000 to 350,000 clones, with roughly 8% as singletons. Input material: central memory CD4+ T cells from blood. The receptor set was obtained from a young woman in good health. The CDR3 runs from the conserved cysteine through the conserved F or W. D genes are given only for firm matches. Clone size appears in some rows only: once, few, many, or a class for an expanded clone.

d_call	v_call	clone_size	j_call	cdr3_length	cdr3_nt	cdr3_aa
NA	TRBV5-1	NA	TRBJ2-7	14	TGCGCCAGCAGCTATGGCTCCACAGGTTACGAGCAGTACTTC	CASSYGSTGYEQYF
TRBD1	TRBV27	NA	TRBJ1-2	13	TGTGCCAGCAGTTTTCAGGGGGCGAATAGGTACACCTTC	CASSFQGANRYTF
NA	TRBV5-1	few	TRBJ2-3	14	TGCGCCAGCAGCTTATCGGACAGCACAGATACGCAGTATTTT	CASSLSDSTDTQYF
NA	TRBV25-1	NA	TRBJ2-5	14	TGTGCCAGCAGTGAATCACGGGGTTGGGAGACCCAGTACTTC	CASSESRGWETQYF
NA	TRBV4-2	NA	TRBJ1-2	15	TGTGCCAGCAGCTTGCAGGGGCGGTTAAACTATGGCTACACCTTC	CASSLQGRLNYGYTF
NA	TRBV4-2	NA	TRBJ2-1	14	TGTGCCAGCAGCCAAGGGGGTTCCTACAATGAGCAGTTCTTC	CASSQGGSYNEQFF
NA	TRBV11-2	NA	TRBJ2-3	15	TGTGCCAGCAGCTTCAGGGGGGCGAGCACAGATACGCAGTATTTT	CASSFRGASTDTQYF
TRBD2	TRBV2	many	TRBJ2-1	13	TGTGCCAGCGCGGCGGGAGGACCTTATGAGCAGTTCTTC	CASAAGGPYEQFF
NA	TRBV10-3	NA	TRBJ1-5	14	TGTGCCATCAGTGAGGGGGTGGGGAATCAGCCCCAGCATTTT	CAISEGVGNQPQHF
TRBD2	TRBV5-4	few	TRBJ2-3	15	TGTGCCAGCAGCTCTAGCGGGAGCTACACAGATACGCAGTATTTT	CASSSSGSYTDTQYF
NA	TRBV5-1	NA	TRBJ2-1	12	TGCGCCAGCAGCTTGGGAGCTAATGAGCAGTTCTTC	CASSLGANEQFF
NA	TRBV6-6	few	TRBJ1-3	16	TGTGCCAGCAGTTACACCCGAGGGACCTCTGGAAACACCATATATTTT	CASSYTRGTSGNTIYF
NA	TRBV28	few	TRBJ2-7	11	TGTGCCAGCACCCAGGCCTACGAGCAGTACTTC	CASTQAYEQYF
NA	TRBV5-1	few	TRBJ1-1	13	TGCGCCAGCAGCTCCCTGTGGGGCACTGAAGCTTTCTTT	CASSSLWGTEAFF
NA	TRBV18	many	TRBJ2-2	14	TGTGCCAGCTCACTGCTGTCTCGGGACGGGGAGCTGTTTTTT	CASSLLSRDGELFF
TRBD1	TRBV5-6	NA	TRBJ1-2	17	TGTGCCAGCAGCTTTGGACCACGACAGGGAGCTAACTATGGCTACACCTTC	CASSFGPRQGANYGYTF